This TCR beta chain was retrieved from a study of T cell changes during pregnancy in multiple sclerosis (dated by TCRdb to about 2019). The study in broad terms: The study looked at changes in the T cell repertoire across pregnancy in women with multiple sclerosis.

Details on this clone: Its antigen is unknown. No base quality values were provided; no much bigger clone lies one nucleotide off.

Library method: the immunoSEQ multiplex PCR assay. TCRdb carries this immuneACCESS record with in-frame sequences only. Its versions omit some clonotypes, under half of them owing to an unresolved V gene in the studies checked, with the rest unexplained. Counted in this sample were tens of thousands of clones; over 80% of them appeared once. The ten biggest clones cover 0.5% to 0.6% of the sample. V gives up 3 bases and J gives up 1 base, and the segment between their germline ends measures 9 bases. From a lookup of the germline V gene (reference sequence), CDR1 and CDR2 are LNHDA and SQIVND. The CDR3, cysteine through phenylalanine, is 15 amino acids long. The only DNA kept is the CDR3, 45 bases in frame from the first base.

This sequence uses TRBV19 and TRBJ2-2, and TRBD1 may be the D gene, going by 5 matching bases. The sequence came from a female donor with multiple sclerosis, enrolled in a pregnancy study. Here the sequenced sample was CD4+ T cells from peripheral blood mononuclear cells, taken in the first trimester of pregnancy. CDR3 loop: CASSIDSLNTGELFF. The DNA reads TGTGCCAGTAGTATCGACAGCTTGAACACCGGGGAGCTGTTTTTT.